The clone carrying this T cell receptor beta chain was found once. TCRdb's copy holds only in-frame clones and misses some; the assay was immunoSEQ multiplex PCR. The data show 46,000 or so clones, approximately 31% seen once. The sample is drawn from a study of tumour-infiltrating T cells in Burkitt lymphoma. Turning to the study itself: Patients covered every epidemiological subtype of Burkitt lymphoma. Repertoire clonality predicted overall and progression-free survival.

The sequence was collected from a human donor with Burkitt lymphoma. The sample comprised tumor tissue.

In DNA, the CDR3 is TGTGCCAGCAGCTTAGTCGCCGGGACAGGGGGTCCCGAGCAGTACTTC. Its protein is CASSLVAGTGGPEQYF. The chain joins TRBV7-9 to TRBJ2-7; TRBD1 agrees at 11 bases. Germline V gene sequence: CDR1 SEHNR, CDR2 FQNEAQ (reference sequence). The CDR3 sequence is 16 residues long. V lost 1 base and J lost 6; bases outside the gene matches: 8. The full variable domain, with the rest looked up from reference TRBV7-9 and TRBJ2-7, is DTGVSQNPRHKITKRGQNVTFRCDPISEHNRLYWYRQTLGQGPEFLTYFQNEAQLEKSRLLSDRFSAERPKGSFSTLEIQRTEQGDSAMYLCASSLVAGTGGPEQYFGPGTRLTVT.